This is a list of T cell receptor beta chains from one sample in a study of T-cell memory formation after mild COVID-19. TCRdb processed the 5' RACE reads anew with MiXCR; each CDR3 protein has one entry. The table has around 500,000 distinct CDR3 sequences, around a sixth seen once. The sample was PBMCs or a T cell subset sorted from them (not recorded which). The receptor source for this set is an adult woman who had mild COVID-19 (a few samples of this study predate the infection). Cell type and time point are not known. The CDR3 runs from the conserved cysteine through the conserved F or W. A D gene is named only where the DNA matches it firmly. Expanded clones are given a class, and other clones once, few, many or no size at all.

>12|-|-|TRBV6-6|TRBJ1-1
TGTGCCAGCAGTTACGTGAACACTGAAGCTTTCTTT
CASSYVNTEAFF
>14|-|few|TRBV29-1|TRBJ1-1
TGCAGCGTTACACGGACAGTTATGAACACTGAAGCTTTCTTT
CSVTRTVMNTEAFF
>14|-|-|TRBV7-3|TRBJ2-7
TGTGCCAGCAGCGCGCACCGGGACCCCTACGAGCAGTACTTC
CASSAHRDPYEQYF
>14|-|-|TRBV7-2|TRBJ2-5
TGTGCCAGCAGCTTAGGGGCAGACCAAGAGACCCAGTACTTC
CASSLGADQETQYF
>21|TRBD2|-|TRBV15|TRBJ2-3
TGTGCCACCAGCAGAGATTCTCTATTCGGGCTTCATGGGGGGGACTCGGATACGCAGTATTTT
CATSRDSLFGLHGGDSDTQYF
>15|-|few|TRBV9|TRBJ2-1
TGTGCCAGCAGCGAAACACCTAGCTCCTACAATGAGCAGTTCTTC
CASSETPSSYNEQFF
>15|-|few|TRBV7-6|TRBJ1-3
TGTGCCAGCAGCTCACCGACGGAGGACGGAAACACCATATATTTT
CASSSPTEDGNTIYF
>17|TRBD2|few|TRBV2|TRBJ2-5
TGTGCCAGCAGTGAGGAGCTAGCGGGAGGGATTCAAGAGACCCAGTACTTC
CASSEELAGGIQETQYF
>14|-|-|TRBV20-1|TRBJ1-1
TGCAGTGCTAGAGATGACCGGGGGAACACTGAAGCTTTCTTT
CSARDDRGNTEAFF
>14|-|few|TRBV12-3/TRBV12-4|TRBJ2-7
TGTGCCAGCAGTTCCAGACAGTACCCCTACGAGCAGTACTTC
CASSSRQYPYEQYF
>13|-|many|TRBV12-3/TRBV12-4|TRBJ2-2
TGTGCCAGCAGCCTGGGTGGCCCCGGGGAGCTGTTTTTT
CASSLGGPGELFF
>14|-|few|TRBV11-2|TRBJ2-2
TGTGCCAGCAGCTTAGGGGGCTCCCCCGGGGAGCTGTTTTTT
CASSLGGSPGELFF
>15|-|-|TRBV15|TRBJ2-7
TGTGCCACCAGCAGCCCGAGGGGACCTGCCTACGAGCAGTACTTC
CATSSPRGPAYEQYF
>14|TRBD1|few|TRBV4-1|TRBJ1-1
TGCGCCAGCAGCCCTCACGTCCGGGACAGGGAAGCTTTCTTT
CASSPHVRDREAFF
>14|-|many|TRBV13|TRBJ1-2
TGTGCCAGCAGCCCCCTCGGGACACCTTATGGCTACACCTTC
CASSPLGTPYGYTF
>12|TRBD1|many|TRBV29-1|TRBJ1-1
TGCAGCGTGGGACAGGGTCGGACTGAAGCTTTCTTT
CSVGQGRTEAFF
>14|-|-|TRBV12-3/TRBV12-4|TRBJ2-3
TGTGCCAGCAGGGGGGACTCCACATCGGATACGCAGTATTTT
CASRGDSTSDTQYF
>14|-|few|TRBV5-4|TRBJ1-1
TGTGCCAGCAGCGGGGTAGCTAAGAACACTGAAGCTTTCTTT
CASSGVAKNTEAFF
>16|TRBD2|few|TRBV7-9|TRBJ2-7
TGTGCCAGCAGACCGACCGGGACTAGCGGTTCCTACGAGCAGTACTTC
CASRPTGTSGSYEQYF
>16|TRBD2|-|TRBV3-1|TRBJ2-7
TGTGCCAGCAGCCACGGGACTAGCGGGAGGATTGGCGAGCAGTACTTC
CASSHGTSGRIGEQYF